The present entry profiles one TCR beta chain with its context. The protocol was immunoSEQ multiplex PCR, while the TCRdb copy is restricted to in-frame clones and leaves out a portion. The sample yields some 90,000 clones, about 87% seen once. There are 22 residues in the CDR3. CDR1 and CDR2 (germline): LNHDA, SQIVND (reference sequence). V was clipped by 7 bases and J by 5 bases, with 36 bases between them. The data belong to a study of T cell responses to AZD1222 COVID-19 vaccine. The TCR comes from an adult in good health. The gene calls are TRBV19 and TRBJ1-6; TRBD1 might be the D (6 bases). The starting material was peripheral blood, obtained on day 0 of AZD1222 vaccination. CDR3 DNA: TGTGCCAGTAAATACCCGCAGGGGCAGGGAAACACGAGTGTCGAAGATAATTCACCCCTCCACTTT. This codes for CASKYPQGQGNTSVEDNSPLHF.